The 21 T cell receptor beta chains given below trace back to one sample, sequenced in a study of blood T cell repertoires in COVID-19. TCRdb keeps only in-frame clones here, not all; method: immunoSEQ multiplex PCR. The sample consists of about 150,000 clones, 83% of them appearing once. Source material: peripheral blood. These receptors all stem from a woman aged 55-70 years with COVID-19, enrolled during active disease.

This clone has a handful of counts. The genes are TRBV6-6 and TRBJ1-4, with 9 positions matching TRBD1. The V gene's germline CDR1 is MNHNY and CDR2 SVGAGI (reference sequence). V was clipped by 6 bases and J by 0 bases; unmatched bases: 14. The CDR3 is 19 amino acids. The CDR3 DNA sequence: TGTGCCAGCAGCTTAAGGGGACAGGGAGGAGGTGCAACTAATGAAAAACTGTTTTTT. It specifies CASSLRGQGGGATNEKLFF.

The chain employs TRBV27 and TRBJ1-2; 7 bases match TRBD1. The ends lost 5 bases at V and 8 bases at J; junction bases unmatched: 8. CDR1 MNHEY and CDR2 SMNVEV come from the germline V gene (reference sequence). The CDR3 extends over 13 amino acids. In DNA, the CDR3 is TGTGCCAGCAGTCCCGACAGGGAGGAAGGCTACACCTTC. Translating it yields CASSPDREEGYTF.

The chain combines TRBV18 with TRBJ2-3; D perhaps matches TRBD1 (5 bases). Germline CDR1 and CDR2: KGHSH and LQKENI. The CDR3 is made up of 14 amino acids. V was cut by 4 bases and J by 0 bases, with 8 bases left in between. The CDR3: CASSQQGSTDTQYF. Here the CDR3 DNA reads TGTGCCAGCTCACAGCAGGGTAGCACAGATACGCAGTATTTT.

This chain links TRBV19 with TRBJ2-1; possible D gene TRBD1, 6 bases. V was pared by 3 bases and J by 2 bases, with 14 bases between. Germline CDR1 is LNHDA and CDR2 is SQIVND (reference sequence). The CDR3 is 16 amino acids. CDR3 sequence (DNA): TGTGCCAGTAGTATCAGGGGAACAGGGACCTACAATGAGCAGTTCTTC. This translates into CASSIRGTGTYNEQFF.

The chain joins TRBV3-1 (or the pseudogene TRBV3-2) to TRBJ2-1; TRBD1 might be the D (6 bases). Trimming left V 4 bases short and J 5 bases short, with 12 bases between. In germline, CDR1 is LGHDT, CDR2 YNNKEL (reference sequence). This CDR3 is 14 amino acids long. The chain's CDR3 is CASSRDIINNEQFF. In DNA form, the CDR3 reads TGTGCCAGCAGCCGGGACATTATCAACAATGAGCAGTTCTTC.

The chain combines TRBV6-5 with TRBJ1-1; the match to TRBD1 covers 7 bases. The V and J ends lost 7 bases and 4 bases, in that order; junction bases with no gene match: 9. This CDR3 contains 14 residues. Germline CDR1 MNHEY, CDR2 SVGAGI. CDR3 protein: CASKRDREVTEAFF. The DNA of the CDR3 is TGTGCCAGCAAGCGTGACAGGGAGGTCACTGAAGCTTTCTTT.

The chain carries TRBV6-7 and TRBJ1-1, with 10 bases matching TRBD1. TRBV6-7 is reported as an ORF; its role is uncertain. The CDR3 contains 16 residues. Unmatched junction bases numbered 14, after V lost 8 bases and J lost 5 bases. CDR3 DNA sequence: TGTGCCAGCCCCTCTTACTCCTGGACAGGGGGGACTGAAGCTTTCTTT. Translation gives CASPSYSWTGGTEAFF.

This sequence joins TRBV4-1 and TRBJ1-6, with D unresolved. CDR3 length equals 15 residues. Germline lookup yields CDR1 MGHRA and CDR2 YSYEKL. V dropped 5 bases and J dropped 5 bases, with 13 bases sitting between them. The CDR3 nucleotides read TGCGCCAGCAGCGTCGTCGGGTTGGATAATTCACCCCTCCACTTT. It is translated as CASSVVGLDNSPLHF.

This chain connects TRBV27 to TRBJ1-5; D ambiguous. V shed 6 bases and J shed 0 bases, with 3 bases lying between them. Germline CDR1 MNHEY, CDR2 SMNVEV (reference sequence). There are 12 residues in the CDR3. The CDR3 loop is CASSHSNQPQHF. The CDR3 region has the DNA TGTGCCAGCAGCCATAGCAATCAGCCCCAGCATTTT.

V is TRBV6-5 and J is TRBJ2-1, with TRBD2 identical over 11 bases. Germline V gene sequence: CDR1 MNHEY, CDR2 SVGAGI. V gave up 2 bases and J gave up 3 bases; unmatched junction bases: 3. The length of the CDR3 is 16 residues. CDR3 loop: CASSYRGTSGYNEQFF. The CDR3 nucleotides are TGTGCCAGCAGTTACAGGGGGACTAGCGGCTACAATGAGCAGTTCTTC.

The rearrangement joins TRBV5-1 to TRBJ2-2; maybe TRBD2 (6 bases). Looked up from germline, CDR1 is SGHRS and CDR2 is YFSETQ. The V and J ends lost 1 base and 6 bases respectively, with 13 bases between them. The CDR3 loop spans 15 amino acids. The CDR3 loop reads CASSLTGARAGELFF. Written as DNA, the CDR3 is TGCGCCAGCAGCTTGACGGGAGCGCGCGCCGGGGAGCTGTTTTTT.

The V and J genes are TRBV6-5 and TRBJ1-2; 9 nucleotides line up with TRBD1. The V segment lost 2 bases and the J segment 6 bases; nucleotides outside the gene matches: 4. The CDR3 loop spans 14 amino acids. In germline, CDR1 is MNHEY, CDR2 SVGAGI. The CDR3 coding sequence is TGTGCCAGCAGTTACCGGGACAGGGACCATGGCTACACCTTC. Its protein is CASSYRDRDHGYTF.

V gene TRBV19 combines with J gene TRBJ2-2, with D possibly being TRBD1 (5 bases). The CDR3 consists of 14 residues. V was clipped by 11 bases and J by 4 bases, with 17 bases between them. Germline V gene sequence: CDR1 LNHDA, CDR2 SQIVND (reference sequence). CDR3 nucleotides: TGTGCCTCCTACTCGTCCCAGGGCACCGGGGAGCTGTTTTTT. Translation gives CASYSSQGTGELFF.

The DNA for the CDR3 is TGTGCCAGCAGTAGGACAGGGGACGGAAACACCATATATTTT. This translates into CASSRTGDGNTIYF. This chain joins TRBV6-5 and TRBJ1-3, with TRBD1 identical over 9 bases. The CDR3 length is 14 residues. Trimming at V came to 5 bases and at J to 4 bases, leaving 3 bases not matched to a gene. Germline loops: CDR1 MNHEY, CDR2 SVGAGI.

As for this clone: A junction boundary mismatches the germline segment, possibly from a read error. V usage is TRBV6-1 and J usage is TRBJ1-2, with 8 positions matching TRBD1. Germline-derived CDR1 and CDR2 are MNHNS and SASEGT. The CDR3 is made up of 16 amino acids. The CDR3 spells CASREDRGEGLAGYTF. The CDR3 nucleotides read TGTGCCAGCAGGGAAGACAGGGGCGAAGGCCTGGCTGGCTACACCTTC.

The chain links TRBV25-1 to TRBJ2-1; 7 bases map to TRBD1. Trimming took 6 bases from V and 8 from J; bases not matched to a gene: 7. Germline assignment: CDR1 MGHDK and CDR2 SYGVNS. The CDR3 consists of 13 residues. CDR3 in DNA: TGTGCCAGCAGGCCGACAGGGAGAGATGAGCAGTTCTTC. This encodes CASRPTGRDEQFF.

This sequence joins TRBV19 and TRBJ1-2; D is undetermined. Per germline, CDR1 LNHDA and CDR2 SQIVND (reference sequence). Deletions cut 1 base from V and 3 bases from J, with 6 bases between. This CDR3 contains 13 residues. The CDR3 spells CASSIAADYGYTF. In DNA form, the CDR3 reads TGTGCCAGTAGTATAGCGGCGGACTATGGCTACACCTTC.

V usage is TRBV11-2 and J usage is TRBJ1-3, with D unresolved. The CDR3 runs 13 residues. CDR1 SGHAT and CDR2 FQNNGV come from the germline V gene. Trimming left V 7 bases short and J 8 bases short, with 15 bases between. The DNA of the CDR3 is TGTGCCAGCACCCATAACTCCCGAGACACCATATATTTT. This translates into CASTHNSRDTIYF. Looking up the rest from reference TRBV11-2 and TRBJ1-3 gives the full variable domain: EAGVAQSPRYKIIEKRQSVAFWCNPISGHATLYWYQQILGQGPKLLIQFQNNGVVDDSQLPKDRFSAERLKGVDSTLKIQPAKLEDSAVYLCASTHNSRDTIYFGEGSWLTVV.

The rearrangement joins TRBV5-1 to TRBJ1-2; D unresolved. Germline-derived CDR1 and CDR2 are SGHRS and YFSETQ. The CDR3 length is 15 residues. The ends were cut back, 4 bases at V and 5 bases at J, with 18 bases in the middle. CDR3 nucleotides: TGCGCCAGCAGCGTGACCAGGTTACCCGCTTATGGCTACACCTTC. Protein sequence: CASSVTRLPAYGYTF.

The chain combines TRBV29-1 with TRBJ2-3; 7 nucleotides agree with TRBD2. V lost 3 bases, J lost 1 base, and 13 bases stayed unmatched. This CDR3 comprises 17 residues. Germline V lookup: CDR1 SQVTM, CDR2 ANQGSEA. The chain's CDR3 is CSVDSTGGGYGTDTQYF. The CDR3 DNA sequence: TGCAGCGTTGATTCAACGGGAGGAGGTTACGGCACAGATACGCAGTATTTT.

This sequence joins TRBV6-5 and TRBJ1-6; the match to TRBD1 covers 8 bases. CDR3 size: 13 residues. V gave up 8 bases and J gave up 10 bases; unmatched junction bases: 7. CDR1 is MNHEY and CDR2 is SVGAGI in the germline V gene. DNA for the CDR3: TGTGCCAGCCGAGGACAGGGTTTCTCACCCCTCCACTTT. It yields the protein CASRGQGFSPLHF.